The 4 T cell receptor beta chains below all came from one sample that was sequenced in a study of T cell repertoires in cytomegalovirus infection. TCRdb used MiXCR to reprocess the reads, holding one entry per CDR3 protein. The sample lists over 250,000 distinct CDR3 sequences, roughly a quarter occurring once. Sequencing was done on a sample of PBMCs. The receptors derive from a human donor in good health (CMV status not recorded). Some clones in this sample may be carry-over from other donors' samples.

The chain couples TRBV9 to TRBJ1-1; D is unresolved. CDR1 and CDR2 (germline): SGDLS, YYNGEE. This CDR3 is built from 14 residues. With 0 bases removed from V and 4 bases from J, the gap between germline ends came to 10 bases. Written as DNA, the CDR3 is TGTGCCAGCAGCGTAGGACCCGGTACCACTGAAGCTTTCTTT. Amino acids: CASSVGPGTTEAFF.

This clonotype came up a few times. V gene TRBV28 combines with J gene TRBJ1-2; 8 nucleotides line up with TRBD1. Germline V lookup: CDR1 MDHEN, CDR2 SYDVKM. This CDR3 has 13 amino acids. V lost 3 bases and J lost 8; bases outside the gene matches: 5. CDR3: CASSLGQAVGYTF. CDR3 DNA: TGTGCCAGCAGTTTGGGACAGGCTGTCGGCTACACCTTC.

V gene TRBV9 combines with J gene TRBJ1-3; D remains ambiguous. This CDR3 contains 15 residues. Trimming pared 4 bases from V and 0 bases from J, leaving 11 bases between. Germline V gives CDR1 SGDLS, CDR2 YYNGEE. The CDR3 region has the DNA TGTGCCAGCAGCCCACAGAAGAGCTCTGGAAACACCATATATTTT. Translation gives CASSPQKSSGNTIYF.

This chain links TRBV7-2 with TRBJ2-1; D is possibly TRBD1 or TRBD2 (5 bases each). The germline V and J ends were trimmed by 5 bases and 5 bases, with 16 bases remaining between them. Germline loops: CDR1 SGHTA, CDR2 FQGNSA. The CDR3 is 15 amino acids. In DNA form, the CDR3 reads TGTGCCAGCAGCCGAGAGGGGATTGTTGACAATGAGCAGTTCTTC. It specifies CASSREGIVDNEQFF.